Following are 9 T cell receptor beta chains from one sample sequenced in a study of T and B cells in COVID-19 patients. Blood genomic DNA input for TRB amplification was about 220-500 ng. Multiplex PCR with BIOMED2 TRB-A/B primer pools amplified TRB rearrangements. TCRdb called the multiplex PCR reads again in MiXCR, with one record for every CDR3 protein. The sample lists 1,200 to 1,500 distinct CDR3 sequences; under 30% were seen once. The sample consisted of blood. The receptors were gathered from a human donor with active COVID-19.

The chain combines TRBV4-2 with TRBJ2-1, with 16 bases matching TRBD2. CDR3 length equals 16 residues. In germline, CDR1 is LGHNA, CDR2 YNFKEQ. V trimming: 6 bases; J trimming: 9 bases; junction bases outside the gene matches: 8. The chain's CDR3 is CASRLGLAGGTSEQFF. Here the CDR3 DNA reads TGTGCCAGCAGGCTGGGACTAGCGGGAGGGACTAGTGAGCAGTTCTTC.

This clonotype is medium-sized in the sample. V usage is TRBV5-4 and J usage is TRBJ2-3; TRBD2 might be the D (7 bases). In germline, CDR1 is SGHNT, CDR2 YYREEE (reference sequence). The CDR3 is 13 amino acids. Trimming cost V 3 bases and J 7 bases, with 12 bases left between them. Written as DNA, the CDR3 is TGTGCCAGCAGCTGGGGGGGGGCGAATACGCAGTATTTT. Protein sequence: CASSWGGANTQYF.

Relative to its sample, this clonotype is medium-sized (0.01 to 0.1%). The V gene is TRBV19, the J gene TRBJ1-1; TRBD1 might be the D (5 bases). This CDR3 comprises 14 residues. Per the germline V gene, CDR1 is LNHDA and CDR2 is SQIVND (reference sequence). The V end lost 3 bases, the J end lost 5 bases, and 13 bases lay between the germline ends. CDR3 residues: CASSIGRVSTEAFF. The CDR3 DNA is TGTGCCAGTAGTATCGGCAGGGTTAGTACTGAAGCTTTCTTT.

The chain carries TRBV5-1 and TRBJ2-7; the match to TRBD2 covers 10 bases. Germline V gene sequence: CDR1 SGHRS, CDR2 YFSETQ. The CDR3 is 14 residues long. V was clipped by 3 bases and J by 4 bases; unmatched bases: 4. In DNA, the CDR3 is TGCGCCAGCAGCTCCCAGACTAGCGGGTACGAGCAGTACTTC. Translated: CASSSQTSGYEQYF.

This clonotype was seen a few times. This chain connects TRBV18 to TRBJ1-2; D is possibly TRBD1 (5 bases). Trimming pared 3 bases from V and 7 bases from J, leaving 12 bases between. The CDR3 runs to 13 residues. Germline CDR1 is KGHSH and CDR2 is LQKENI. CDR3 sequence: CASSPQGTVGYTF. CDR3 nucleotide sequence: TGTGCCAGCTCACCCCAGGGTACTGTTGGCTACACCTTC.

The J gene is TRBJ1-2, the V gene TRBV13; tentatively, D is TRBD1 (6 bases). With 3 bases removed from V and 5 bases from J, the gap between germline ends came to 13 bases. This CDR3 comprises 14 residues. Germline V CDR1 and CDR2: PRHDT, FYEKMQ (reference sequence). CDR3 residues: CASSLDGRGYGYTF. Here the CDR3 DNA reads TGTGCCAGCAGCTTGGACGGCAGGGGATATGGCTACACCTTC.

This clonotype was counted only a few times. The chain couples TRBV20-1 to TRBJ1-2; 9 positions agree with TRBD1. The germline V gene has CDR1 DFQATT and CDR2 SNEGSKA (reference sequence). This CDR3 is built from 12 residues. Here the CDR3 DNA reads TGCAGGGGGCAAGGGACAGGGTTTGGCTACACCTTC. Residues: CRGQGTGFGYTF.

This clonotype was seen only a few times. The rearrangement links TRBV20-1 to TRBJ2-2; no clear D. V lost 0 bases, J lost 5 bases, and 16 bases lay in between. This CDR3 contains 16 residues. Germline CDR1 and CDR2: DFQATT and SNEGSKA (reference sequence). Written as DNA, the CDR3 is TGCAGTGCTAGAGAGCCGACGCGCCCAAAAACCGGGGAGCTGTTTTTT. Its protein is CSAREPTRPKTGELFF.

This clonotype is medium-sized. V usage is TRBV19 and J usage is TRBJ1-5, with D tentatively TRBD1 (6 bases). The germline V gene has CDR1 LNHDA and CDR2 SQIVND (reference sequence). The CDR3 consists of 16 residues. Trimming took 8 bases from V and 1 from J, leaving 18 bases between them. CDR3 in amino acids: CASGTASRGSNQPQHF. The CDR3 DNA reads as TGTGCCAGTGGAACCGCCTCAAGGGGGAGCAATCAGCCCCAGCATTTT.